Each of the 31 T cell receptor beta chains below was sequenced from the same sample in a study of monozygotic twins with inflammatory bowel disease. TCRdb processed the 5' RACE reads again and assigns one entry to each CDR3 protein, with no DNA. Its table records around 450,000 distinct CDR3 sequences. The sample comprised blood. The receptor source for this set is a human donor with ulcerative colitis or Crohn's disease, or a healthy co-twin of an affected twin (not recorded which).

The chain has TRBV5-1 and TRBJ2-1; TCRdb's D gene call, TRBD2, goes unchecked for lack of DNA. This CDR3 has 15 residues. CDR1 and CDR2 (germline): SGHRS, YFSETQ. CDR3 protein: CASSLGLAGQNEQFF.

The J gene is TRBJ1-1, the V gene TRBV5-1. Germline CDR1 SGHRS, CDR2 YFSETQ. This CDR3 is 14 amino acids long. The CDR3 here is CASSLATGNTEAFF.

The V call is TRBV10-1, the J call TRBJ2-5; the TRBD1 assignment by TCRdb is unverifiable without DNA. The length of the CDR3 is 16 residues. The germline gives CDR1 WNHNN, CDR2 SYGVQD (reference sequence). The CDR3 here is CATLGQGRTREETQYF.

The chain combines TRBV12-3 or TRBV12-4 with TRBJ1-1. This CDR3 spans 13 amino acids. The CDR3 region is CASSALGYTEAFF.

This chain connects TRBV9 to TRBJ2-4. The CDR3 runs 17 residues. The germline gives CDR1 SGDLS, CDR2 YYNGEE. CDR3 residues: CASSVEPMNLAKNIQYF.

This CDR3 is CASSSGHTYQPQHF. The gene calls are TRBV5-6 and TRBJ1-5. The CDR3 has 14 amino acids. CDR1 is SGHDT and CDR2 is YYEEEE in the germline V gene.

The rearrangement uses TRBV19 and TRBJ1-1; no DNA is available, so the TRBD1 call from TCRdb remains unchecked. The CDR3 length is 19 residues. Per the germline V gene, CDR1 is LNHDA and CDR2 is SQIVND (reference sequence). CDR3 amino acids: CASSTLIRPGRLMNTEAFF.

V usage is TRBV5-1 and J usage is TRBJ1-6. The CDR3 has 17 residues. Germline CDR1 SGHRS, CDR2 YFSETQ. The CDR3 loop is CASSLEGGRGYNSPLHF.

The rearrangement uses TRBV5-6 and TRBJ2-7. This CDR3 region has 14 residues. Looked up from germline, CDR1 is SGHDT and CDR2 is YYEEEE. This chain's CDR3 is CASSLLTSTYEQYF.

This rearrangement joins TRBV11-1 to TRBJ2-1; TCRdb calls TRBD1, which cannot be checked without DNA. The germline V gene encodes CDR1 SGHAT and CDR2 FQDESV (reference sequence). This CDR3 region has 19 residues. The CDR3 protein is CASSLYIYRAGAGYNEQFF.

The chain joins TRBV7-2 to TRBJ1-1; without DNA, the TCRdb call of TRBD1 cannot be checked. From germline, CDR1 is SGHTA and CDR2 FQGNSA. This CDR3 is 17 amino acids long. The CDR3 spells CASSHRGTGAQDTEAFF.

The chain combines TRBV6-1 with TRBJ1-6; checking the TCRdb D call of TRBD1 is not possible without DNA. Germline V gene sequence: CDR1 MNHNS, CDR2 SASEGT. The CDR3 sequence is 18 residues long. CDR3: CASSEAPAPSSYNSPLHF.

CDR3 amino acids: CATQSTTDTQYF. The chain carries TRBV30 and TRBJ2-3. Germline V lookup: CDR1 GTSNPN, CDR2 SVGIG (reference sequence). The CDR3 has 12 residues.

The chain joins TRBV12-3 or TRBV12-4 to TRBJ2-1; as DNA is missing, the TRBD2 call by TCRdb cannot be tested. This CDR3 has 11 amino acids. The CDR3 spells CASNTGGEQFF.

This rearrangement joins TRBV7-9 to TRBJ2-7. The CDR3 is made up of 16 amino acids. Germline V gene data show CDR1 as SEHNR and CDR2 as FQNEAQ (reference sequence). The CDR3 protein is CASSSIQLSGPYEQYF.

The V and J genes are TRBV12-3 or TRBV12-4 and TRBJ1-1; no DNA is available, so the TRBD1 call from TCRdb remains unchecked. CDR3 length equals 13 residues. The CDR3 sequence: CASSPSQNTEAFF.

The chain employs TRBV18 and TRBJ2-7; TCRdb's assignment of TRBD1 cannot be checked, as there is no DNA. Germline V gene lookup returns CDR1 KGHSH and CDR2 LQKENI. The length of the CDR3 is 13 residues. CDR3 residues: CASSQGTGLEQYF.

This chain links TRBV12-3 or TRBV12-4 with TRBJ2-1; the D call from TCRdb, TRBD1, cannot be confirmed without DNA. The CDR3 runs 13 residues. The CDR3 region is CASSLVAGNEQFF.

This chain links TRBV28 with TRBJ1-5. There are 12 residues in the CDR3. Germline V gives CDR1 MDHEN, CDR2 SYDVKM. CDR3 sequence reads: CASSLLGRPQHF.

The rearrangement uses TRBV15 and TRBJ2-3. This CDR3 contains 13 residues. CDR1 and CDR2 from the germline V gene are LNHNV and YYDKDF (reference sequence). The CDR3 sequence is CATSTRSTDTQYF.

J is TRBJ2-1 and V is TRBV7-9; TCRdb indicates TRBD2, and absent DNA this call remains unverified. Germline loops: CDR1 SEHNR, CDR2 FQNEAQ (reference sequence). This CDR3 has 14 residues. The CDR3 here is CASSPREGGNEQFF. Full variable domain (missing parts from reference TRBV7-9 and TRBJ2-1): DTGVSQNPRHKITKRGQNVTFRCDPISEHNRLYWYRQTLGQGPEFLTYFQNEAQLEKSRLLSDRFSAERPKGSFSTLEIQRTEQGDSAMYLCASSPREGGNEQFFGPGTRLTVL.

CDR3 region: CASSLTRTDMQYF. The J gene is TRBJ2-3, the V gene TRBV7-2. The CDR3 has 13 amino acids. Germline CDR1 SGHTA, CDR2 FQGNSA. Based on the CDR3 plus reference TRBV7-2 and TRBJ2-3, the full variable domain is GAGVSQSPSNKVTEKGKDVELRCDPISGHTALYWYRQSLGQGLEFLIYFQGNSAPDKSGLPSDRFSAERTGGSVSTLTIQRTQQEDSAVYLCASSLTRTDMQYFGPGTRLTVL.

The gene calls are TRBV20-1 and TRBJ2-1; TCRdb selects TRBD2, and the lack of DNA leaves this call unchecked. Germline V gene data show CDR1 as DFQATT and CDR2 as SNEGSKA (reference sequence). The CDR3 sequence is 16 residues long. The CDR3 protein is CSARDRLGGSYNEQFF.

The CDR3 loop reads CASSAGGGGYNEQFF. This rearrangement joins TRBV5-1 to TRBJ2-1; TCRdb's D gene call, TRBD2, goes unchecked for lack of DNA. Per the germline V gene, CDR1 is SGHRS and CDR2 is YFSETQ. This CDR3 is built from 15 residues.

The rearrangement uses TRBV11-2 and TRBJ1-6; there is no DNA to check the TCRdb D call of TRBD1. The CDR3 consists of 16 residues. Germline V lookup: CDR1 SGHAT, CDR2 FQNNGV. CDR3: CASSLGTGTGRSPLHF. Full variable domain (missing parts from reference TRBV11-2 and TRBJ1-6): EAGVAQSPRYKIIEKRQSVAFWCNPISGHATLYWYQQILGQGPKLLIQFQNNGVVDDSQLPKDRFSAERLKGVDSTLKIQPAKLEDSAVYLCASSLGTGTGRSPLHFGNGTRLTVT.

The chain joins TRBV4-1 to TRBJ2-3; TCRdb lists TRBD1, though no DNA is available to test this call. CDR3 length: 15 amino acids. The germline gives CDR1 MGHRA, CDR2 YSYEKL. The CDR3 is CASSQYPGGADTQYF.

The chain's CDR3 is CASKGHPNTEAFF. The chain couples TRBV10-2 to TRBJ1-1; as DNA is missing, the TRBD1 call by TCRdb cannot be tested. The CDR3 totals 13 residues. The germline V gene encodes CDR1 WSHSY and CDR2 SAAADI.

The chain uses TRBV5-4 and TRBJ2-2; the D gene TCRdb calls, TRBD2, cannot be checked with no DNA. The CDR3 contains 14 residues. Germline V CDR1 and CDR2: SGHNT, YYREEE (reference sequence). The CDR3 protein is CASSFPSRAGELFF. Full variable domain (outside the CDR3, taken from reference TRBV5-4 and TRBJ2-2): ETGVTQSPTHLIKTRGQQVTLRCSSQSGHNTVSWYQQALGQGPQFIFQYYREEENGRGNFPPRFSGLQFPNYSSELNVNALELDDSALYLCASSFPSRAGELFFGEGSRLTVL.

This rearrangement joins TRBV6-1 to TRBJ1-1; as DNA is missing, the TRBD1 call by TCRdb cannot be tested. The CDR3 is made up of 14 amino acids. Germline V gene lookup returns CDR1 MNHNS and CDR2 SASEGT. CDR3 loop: CASSVEGPNTEAFF.

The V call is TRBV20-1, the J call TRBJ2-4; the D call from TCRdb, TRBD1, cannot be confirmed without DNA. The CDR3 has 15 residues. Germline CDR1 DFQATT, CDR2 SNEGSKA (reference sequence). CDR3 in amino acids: CSVVGQGIAKNIQYF.

The CDR3 reads CASPEQGPVRETQYF. The chain uses TRBV21-1 and TRBJ2-5; the D call of TRBD1 rests on TCRdb alone, since no DNA is present to check it. TRBV21-1 is marked as a pseudogene. The CDR3 is 15 residues long.